A selection of T cell receptor beta chains follows, all from one sample in a study of T cell responses to AZD1222 COVID-19 vaccine. The table came from immunoSEQ multiplex PCR; TCRdb's copy has only in-frame clones and leaves some out. The sample yields 120,000 or so clones, around 90% seen once. The sample was peripheral blood, taken on day 0 of AZD1222 vaccination. Source of these receptors: an adult in good health. Each CDR3 is given with its conserved first and last residue.

len | v_gene | CDR3aa
15 | TRBV6-5 | CASSSMGSALYEQYF
13 | TRBV10-3 | CAAQGEGLYGYTF
13 | TRBV29-1 | CSVQGVSGNTIYF
15 | TRBV7-7 | CASSLLVAGSGELFF
13 | TRBV5-4 | CASRDRVNDEQFF
13 | TRBV10-3 | CAISRTSYNEQFF
15 | TRBV19 | CASSIVPTRDTEAFF
14 | TRBV28 | CASCEQLSYNEQFF
14 | TRBV7-2 | CASSLARATGELFF
14 | TRBV9 | CASSGQGYTETQYF
14 | TRBV10-3 | CAIRRTGDGTEAFF
16 | TRBV3-1/TRBV3-2 | CASSQEQPQLANGYTF
14 | TRBV11-3 | CASSLDSVNSPLHF
14 | TRBV10-3 | CAISDQGSDSPLHF
13 | TRBV3-1/TRBV3-2 | CASSLQGLSEAFF
16 | TRBV6-5 | CASSYRRTGGNQPQHF
17 | TRBV5-1 | CASSRLAGTGNYNEQFF
15 | TRBV5-1 | CASSLVGGALNTIYF
14 | TRBV19 | CASRSGSSQETQYF
15 | TRBV27 | CASSLWGNSNQPQHF
15 | TRBV7-2 | CASSSGTGEGYEQYF
10 | TRBV12-3/TRBV12-4 | CASSLSEQFF
16 | TRBV3-1/TRBV3-2 | CASSLERGGIPYEQYF
13 | TRBV11-3 | CASSLGQMAGYTF
15 | TRBV5-1 | CASSLAMGTSYEQYF
16 | TRBV27 | CASSLRGQGDTDTQYF
14 | TRBV28 | CASSIRTMNTEAFF
14 | TRBV5-4 | CASSFYATNEKLFF
14 | TRBV5-1 | CASSSSGLMNTQYF
13 | TRBV29-1 | CSVRLQEDYGYTF
15 | TRBV12-5 | CASGLWTSGGGEQFF
15 | TRBV19 | CASSMIEGLNTEAFF
16 | TRBV5-1 | CASSFTSGGTYNEQFF
18 | TRBV15 | CATSPMGTTVSSYNEQFF
16 | TRBV6-5 | CASSSSPGLDGETQYF
14 | TRBV4-1 | CASSQDRGGETQYF
14 | TRBV27 | CASSFKEGYRGYTF
14 | TRBV28 | CASSLAGGYNEQFF
13 | TRBV7-9 | CASTPSGADTQYF
14 | TRBV18 | CASSPQSSGNTIYF
15 | TRBV7-2 | CASSLSRAGTDTQYF
13 | TRBV6-4 | CASAQGPGNTIYF
14 | TRBV7-3 | CASSRRGGPAPLHF
15 | TRBV11-1 | CASSRQGKYNSPLHF
13 | TRBV18 | CASSPPPGETQYF
14 | TRBV7-6 | CASSARDSRDEQYF
13 | TRBV10-3 | CAIRLAGGYEQYF
18 | TRBV5-4 | CASSLEGGGAVGGETQYF
13 | TRBV2 | CASILDIGTEAFF
15 | TRBV24-1 | CATSDWGGGTNEQFF